This T cell receptor beta chain was sequenced in a study of blood T cell repertoires in COVID-19. Study-wide background: Samples of COVID-19 (acute and convalescent) were obtained from the United States, Italy and Spain.

The germline CDR1 and CDR2 sequences are LGHDT and YNNKEL (reference sequence). This CDR3 has 14 amino acids. The ends were cut back, 1 base at V and 4 bases at J, with 10 bases in the middle. Generated by immunoSEQ multiplex PCR, the TCRdb table keeps only in-frame clones and is missing some. The table shows fewer than 250,000 clones, with roughly 87% occurring only once. The chain recombines TRBV3-1 (or the pseudogene TRBV3-2) with TRBJ1-2, with a possible D match to TRBD1 (5 bases). The specimen was PBMCs or T cells enriched from blood (not recorded which). The TCR comes from a woman between 25 and 40 years old with acute COVID-19. In nucleotides, the CDR3 is TGTGCCAGCAGCCAAGGCCGTAGGGGCTATGGCTACACCTTC. Encoded protein: CASSQGRRGYGYTF.